These T cell receptor beta chains were read from a single sample in a study of identical twins. From the 5' RACE reads, TCRdb called clonotypes with MiXCR, one entry per CDR3 protein. The table has about 690,000 distinct CDR3 sequences, 5.5% to 6.5% seen once. The specimen sequenced was naive T cells sorted from blood. The receptors here all came from a man between 18 and 35 years old in good health. Each CDR3 is given with its conserved first and last residue. D genes are given only for firm matches. Clone size, where shown, is once, few, many, or a class for clones that have expanded.

D gene: -
V gene: TRBV14
J gene: TRBJ2-2
clone size: -
CDR3 protein: CASSRGGGTGELFF
CDR3 DNA: TGTGCCAGCAGCCGAGGGGGAGGCACCGGGGAGCTGTTTTTT

D gene: -
V gene: TRBV7-3
J gene: TRBJ2-1
clone size: many
CDR3 protein: CASSPKMRGLRSYNEQFF
CDR3 DNA: TGTGCCAGCAGCCCTAAAATGAGGGGACTTCGCTCCTACAATGAGCAGTTCTTC

D gene: -
V gene: TRBV4-2
J gene: TRBJ2-2
clone size: many
CDR3 protein: CASSQDVGKNTGELFF
CDR3 DNA: TGTGCCAGCAGCCAAGACGTCGGAAAGAACACCGGGGAGCTGTTTTTT

D gene: -
V gene: TRBV5-1
J gene: TRBJ2-3
clone size: -
CDR3 protein: CASRNSGVTDTQYF
CDR3 DNA: TGCGCCAGCAGGAATAGCGGTGTAACAGATACGCAGTATTTT

D gene: TRBD1
V gene: TRBV27
J gene: TRBJ1-5
clone size: -
CDR3 protein: CASSLYGGQIDQPQHF
CDR3 DNA: TGTGCCAGCAGTTTATATGGGGGACAGATAGATCAGCCCCAGCATTTT

D gene: -
V gene: TRBV7-8
J gene: TRBJ1-1
clone size: many
CDR3 protein: CASSPPTDTSEAFF
CDR3 DNA: TGTGCCAGCAGCCCTCCGACAGACACAAGTGAAGCTTTCTTT

D gene: -
V gene: TRBV12-3/TRBV12-4
J gene: TRBJ1-2
clone size: many
CDR3 protein: CASSLAGVGQNYGYTF
CDR3 DNA: TGTGCCAGCAGCTTAGCCGGTGTGGGGCAAAACTATGGCTACACCTTC

D gene: -
V gene: TRBV6-1
J gene: TRBJ1-2
clone size: -
CDR3 protein: CASSEGGQFAYGYTF
CDR3 DNA: TGTGCCAGCAGTGAGGGCGGACAGTTCGCCTATGGCTACACCTTC

D gene: -
V gene: TRBV28
J gene: TRBJ2-7
clone size: many
CDR3 protein: CASSFRYEQYF
CDR3 DNA: TGTGCCAGCAGTTTCCGCTACGAGCAGTACTTC

D gene: TRBD2
V gene: TRBV12-3/TRBV12-4
J gene: TRBJ2-2
clone size: many
CDR3 protein: CASSLRLAGTTGELFF
CDR3 DNA: TGTGCCAGCAGTTTAAGGCTAGCGGGTACCACCGGGGAGCTGTTTTTT

D gene: TRBD1
V gene: TRBV2
J gene: TRBJ2-4
clone size: few
CDR3 protein: CASTPSGQGNIQYF
CDR3 DNA: TGTGCCAGCACCCCCTCGGGACAGGGGAACATTCAGTACTTC

D gene: TRBD2
V gene: TRBV7-9
J gene: TRBJ2-1
clone size: -
CDR3 protein: CASSNLAGLGDEQFF
CDR3 DNA: TGTGCCAGCAGCAATTTAGCGGGATTGGGGGATGAGCAGTTCTTC

D gene: -
V gene: TRBV7-9
J gene: TRBJ2-5
clone size: many
CDR3 protein: CASSGGTQYF
CDR3 DNA: TGTGCCAGCAGCGGCGGGACCCAGTACTTC

D gene: -
V gene: TRBV29-1
J gene: TRBJ2-2
clone size: few
CDR3 protein: CSVQRTDRRTGELFF
CDR3 DNA: TGCAGCGTTCAGCGTACGGACAGAAGAACCGGGGAGCTGTTTTTT

D gene: -
V gene: TRBV20-1
J gene: TRBJ1-2
clone size: -
CDR3 protein: CSAGTATNGYTF
CDR3 DNA: TGCAGTGCTGGCACAGCTACCAATGGCTACACCTTC

D gene: -
V gene: TRBV19
J gene: TRBJ2-2
clone size: few
CDR3 protein: CASSIGWQGNTGELFF
CDR3 DNA: TGTGCCAGTAGTATAGGTTGGCAGGGGAACACCGGGGAGCTGTTTTTT

D gene: -
V gene: TRBV29-1
J gene: TRBJ2-1
clone size: many
CDR3 protein: CSVEGPYNEQFF
CDR3 DNA: TGCAGCGTTGAAGGTCCCTACAATGAGCAGTTCTTC

D gene: TRBD2
V gene: TRBV12-3/TRBV12-4
J gene: TRBJ2-5
clone size: -
CDR3 protein: CASTPLAGVPQYF
CDR3 DNA: TGTGCCAGCACCCCACTAGCGGGAGTTCCCCAGTACTTC

D gene: -
V gene: TRBV7-9
J gene: TRBJ2-1
clone size: few
CDR3 protein: CASSPPRQRFTYNEQFF
CDR3 DNA: TGTGCCAGCAGCCCCCCTCGTCAGCGGTTTACCTACAATGAGCAGTTCTTC

D gene: -
V gene: TRBV12-3/TRBV12-4
J gene: TRBJ2-1
clone size: many
CDR3 protein: CASSLAPRREGLFF
CDR3 DNA: TGTGCCAGCAGTTTAGCCCCCAGGAGGGAAGGGCTGTTCTTC

D gene: -
V gene: TRBV6-2/TRBV6-3
J gene: TRBJ2-1
clone size: -
CDR3 protein: CASSFESGLMAGPFF
CDR3 DNA: TGTGCCAGCAGTTTCGAGTCAGGGTTGATGGCGGGCCCGTTCTTC

D gene: -
V gene: TRBV7-8
J gene: TRBJ1-2
clone size: few
CDR3 protein: CASSLAMRQASNYGYTF
CDR3 DNA: TGTGCCAGCAGCTTAGCGATGAGACAGGCTTCTAACTATGGCTACACCTTC

D gene: TRBD1
V gene: TRBV18
J gene: TRBJ2-3
clone size: many
CDR3 protein: CANAGTGVDTQYF
CDR3 DNA: TGTGCCAACGCCGGGACAGGGGTTGATACGCAGTATTTT

D gene: -
V gene: TRBV7-3
J gene: TRBJ2-3
clone size: -
CDR3 protein: CASSLTKLDTQYF
CDR3 DNA: TGTGCCAGCAGCTTAACTAAGCTGGATACGCAGTATTTT

D gene: TRBD2
V gene: TRBV20-1
J gene: TRBJ2-5
clone size: few
CDR3 protein: CSATPRGGLETQYF
CDR3 DNA: TGCAGTGCTACCCCCCGGGGGGGGTTGGAGACCCAGTACTTC

D gene: -
V gene: TRBV27
J gene: TRBJ2-2
clone size: many
CDR3 protein: CASSFGAPGELFF
CDR3 DNA: TGTGCCAGCAGTTTCGGGGCCCCCGGGGAGCTGTTTTTT

D gene: TRBD2
V gene: TRBV15
J gene: TRBJ2-3
clone size: -
CDR3 protein: CATSRDGTVGLADTDTQYF
CDR3 DNA: TGTGCCACCAGCAGAGACGGGACGGTGGGACTAGCGGACACAGATACGCAGTATTTT

D gene: TRBD1
V gene: TRBV6-1
J gene: TRBJ2-7
clone size: -
CDR3 protein: CASSVQGERQYF
CDR3 DNA: TGTGCCAGCAGTGTTCAGGGGGAGCGGCAGTACTTC

D gene: TRBD2
V gene: TRBV28
J gene: TRBJ2-5
clone size: -
CDR3 protein: CASSTLAGGRETQYF
CDR3 DNA: TGTGCCAGCAGTACCCTAGCGGGAGGAAGGGAGACCCAGTACTTC

D gene: -
V gene: TRBV11-2
J gene: TRBJ2-3
clone size: many
CDR3 protein: CASSLVGPDTQYF
CDR3 DNA: TGTGCCAGCAGCTTAGTGGGTCCAGATACGCAGTATTTT

D gene: -
V gene: TRBV14
J gene: TRBJ2-3
clone size: few
CDR3 protein: CASSQDPKTQYF
CDR3 DNA: TGTGCCAGCAGCCAAGACCCTAAAACGCAGTATTTT

D gene: TRBD2
V gene: TRBV28
J gene: TRBJ2-4
clone size: many
CDR3 protein: CASKTTGLAGGKAKNIQYF
CDR3 DNA: TGTGCCAGCAAGACTACGGGACTAGCGGGAGGGAAGGCCAAAAACATTCAGTACTTC

D gene: TRBD2
V gene: TRBV12-3/TRBV12-4
J gene: TRBJ2-5
clone size: many
CDR3 protein: CASSPGTSGPRPETQYF
CDR3 DNA: TGTGCCAGCAGTCCCGGGACTAGCGGGCCTAGGCCAGAGACCCAGTACTTC

D gene: -
V gene: TRBV15
J gene: TRBJ2-2
clone size: -
CDR3 protein: CATSRTRTGELFF
CDR3 DNA: TGTGCCACCAGCAGGACGAGGACCGGGGAGCTGTTTTTT

D gene: TRBD1
V gene: TRBV28
J gene: TRBJ1-5
clone size: -
CDR3 protein: CASSSPGQAMSNQPRHF
CDR3 DNA: TGTGCCAGCAGTTCACCGGGACAGGCTATGAGCAATCAGCCCCGGCATTTT

D gene: -
V gene: TRBV15
J gene: TRBJ2-7
clone size: few
CDR3 protein: CATSLSAWGAGDEQYF
CDR3 DNA: TGTGCCACCAGTCTTTCGGCGTGGGGGGCGGGTGACGAGCAGTACTTC

D gene: -
V gene: TRBV5-1
J gene: TRBJ1-2
clone size: many
CDR3 protein: CASSLEQLVYTF
CDR3 DNA: TGCGCCAGCAGCTTGGAACAGTTGGTCTACACCTTC

D gene: TRBD1
V gene: TRBV2
J gene: TRBJ2-1
clone size: few
CDR3 protein: CASRPGQGYNEQFF
CDR3 DNA: TGTGCCAGCAGGCCGGGACAGGGTTACAATGAGCAGTTCTTC

D gene: TRBD1
V gene: TRBV27
J gene: TRBJ2-3
clone size: -
CDR3 protein: CASSPRTGVGTDTQYF
CDR3 DNA: TGTGCCAGCAGTCCAAGGACAGGGGTCGGCACAGATACGCAGTATTTT

D gene: TRBD1
V gene: TRBV5-1
J gene: TRBJ1-4
clone size: few
CDR3 protein: CASRPGQGYEKLFF
CDR3 DNA: TGCGCCAGCAGACCGGGACAGGGTTATGAAAAACTGTTTTTT

D gene: TRBD2
V gene: TRBV10-2
J gene: TRBJ2-1
clone size: few
CDR3 protein: CASCRTSGRLDEQFF
CDR3 DNA: TGCGCCAGCTGCCGGACTAGCGGGAGGTTAGATGAGCAGTTCTTC

D gene: TRBD2
V gene: TRBV7-9
J gene: TRBJ2-1
clone size: few
CDR3 protein: CASSYRERAGAPNEQFF
CDR3 DNA: TGTGCCAGCAGCTACAGGGAGCGAGCGGGGGCCCCCAATGAGCAGTTCTTC

D gene: TRBD2
V gene: TRBV28
J gene: TRBJ2-7
clone size: -
CDR3 protein: CASSLSREREQYF
CDR3 DNA: TGTGCCAGCAGTTTATCGCGGGAGAGGGAGCAGTACTTC

D gene: TRBD2
V gene: TRBV5-1
J gene: TRBJ2-1
clone size: few
CDR3 protein: CASSLTSGENNEQFF
CDR3 DNA: TGCGCCAGCAGCTTGACTAGCGGGGAAAACAATGAGCAGTTCTTC

D gene: -
V gene: TRBV7-9
J gene: TRBJ2-3
clone size: few
CDR3 protein: CASALRKGDTQYF
CDR3 DNA: TGTGCCAGCGCCCTAAGGAAGGGAGATACGCAGTATTTT

D gene: -
V gene: TRBV7-9
J gene: TRBJ2-5
clone size: -
CDR3 protein: CASRLGQYQETQYF
CDR3 DNA: TGTGCCAGCAGGTTGGGACAATACCAAGAGACCCAGTACTTC

D gene: -
V gene: TRBV5-1
J gene: TRBJ2-5
clone size: few
CDR3 protein: CASSLAVWPEAETQYF
CDR3 DNA: TGCGCCAGCAGCTTGGCTGTTTGGCCAGAGGCCGAGACCCAGTACTTC

D gene: TRBD2
V gene: TRBV5-1
J gene: TRBJ2-3
clone size: few
CDR3 protein: CASDGTSGSTDTQYF
CDR3 DNA: TGCGCCAGCGACGGGACTAGCGGGAGCACAGATACGCAGTATTTT

D gene: TRBD2
V gene: TRBV5-1
J gene: TRBJ2-5
clone size: few
CDR3 protein: CASSLAGIGETQYF
CDR3 DNA: TGCGCCAGCAGCTTAGCGGGAATAGGAGAGACCCAGTACTTC

D gene: TRBD1
V gene: TRBV5-1
J gene: TRBJ1-1
clone size: -
CDR3 protein: CASRRTGESNTEAFF
CDR3 DNA: TGCGCCAGCAGAAGGACAGGGGAGAGTAACACTGAAGCTTTCTTT

D gene: -
V gene: TRBV6-5
J gene: TRBJ1-1
clone size: -
CDR3 protein: CASGFRNTEAFF
CDR3 DNA: TGTGCCAGCGGTTTCAGGAACACTGAAGCTTTCTTT

D gene: TRBD2
V gene: TRBV12-3/TRBV12-4
J gene: TRBJ2-7
clone size: many
CDR3 protein: CASSIWPRLAGEPAEQYF
CDR3 DNA: TGTGCCAGCAGCATTTGGCCCCGACTAGCGGGAGAACCCGCCGAGCAGTACTTC

D gene: -
V gene: TRBV7-6
J gene: TRBJ2-2
clone size: -
CDR3 protein: CATGVDGNGGELFF
CDR3 DNA: TGTGCCACCGGTGTCGACGGCAATGGCGGGGAGCTGTTTTTT

D gene: -
V gene: TRBV6-6
J gene: TRBJ2-1
clone size: few
CDR3 protein: CASGKDNEQFF
CDR3 DNA: TGTGCCAGCGGGAAAGACAATGAGCAGTTCTTC

D gene: TRBD2
V gene: TRBV6-1
J gene: TRBJ2-1
clone size: -
CDR3 protein: CASSPRTSGTEQFF
CDR3 DNA: TGTGCCAGCAGTCCGCGGACTAGCGGTACTGAGCAGTTCTTC

D gene: -
V gene: TRBV12-3/TRBV12-4
J gene: TRBJ2-7
clone size: many
CDR3 protein: CASSLPGTYEQYF
CDR3 DNA: TGTGCCAGCAGCCTGCCCGGGACCTACGAGCAGTACTTC

D gene: -
V gene: TRBV28
J gene: TRBJ2-2
clone size: many
CDR3 protein: CASSDLVVELFF
CDR3 DNA: TGTGCCAGCAGCGATTTGGTGGTGGAGCTGTTTTTT

D gene: TRBD1
V gene: TRBV6-1
J gene: TRBJ2-1
clone size: -
CDR3 protein: CASNPGTGGNNEQFF
CDR3 DNA: TGTGCCAGCAACCCCGGGACAGGGGGGAACAATGAGCAGTTCTTC

D gene: TRBD1
V gene: TRBV29-1
J gene: TRBJ1-2
clone size: many
CDR3 protein: CSTRQGISYGYTF
CDR3 DNA: TGCAGCACCAGACAGGGGATTAGCTATGGCTACACCTTC

D gene: TRBD2
V gene: TRBV6-5
J gene: TRBJ2-3
clone size: -
CDR3 protein: CASSYSSGGELTDTQYF
CDR3 DNA: TGTGCCAGCAGTTACTCGTCGGGGGGAGAGTTAACAGATACGCAGTATTTT